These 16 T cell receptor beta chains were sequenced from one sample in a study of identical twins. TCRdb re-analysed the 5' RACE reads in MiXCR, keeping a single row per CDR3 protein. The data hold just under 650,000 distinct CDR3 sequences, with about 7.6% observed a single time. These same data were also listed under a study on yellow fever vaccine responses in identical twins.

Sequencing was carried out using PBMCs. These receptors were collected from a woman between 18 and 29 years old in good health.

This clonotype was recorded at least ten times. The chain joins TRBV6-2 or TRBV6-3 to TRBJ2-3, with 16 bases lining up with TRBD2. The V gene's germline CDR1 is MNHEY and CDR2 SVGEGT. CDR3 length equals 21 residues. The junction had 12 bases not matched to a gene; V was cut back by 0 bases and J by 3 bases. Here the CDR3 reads CASSYSPGLAGGMPRTDTQYF. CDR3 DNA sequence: TGTGCCAGCAGTTACTCCCCGGGACTAGCGGGGGGGATGCCCCGTACAGATACGCAGTATTTT.

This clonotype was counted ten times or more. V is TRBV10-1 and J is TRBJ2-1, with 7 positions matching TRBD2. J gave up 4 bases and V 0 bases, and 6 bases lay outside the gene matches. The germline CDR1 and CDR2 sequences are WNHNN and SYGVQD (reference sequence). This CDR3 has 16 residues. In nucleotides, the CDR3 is TGCGCCAGCAGTGAGTCGTCGAGCGGGAAGTACAATGAGCAGTTCTTC. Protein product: CASSESSSGKYNEQFF.

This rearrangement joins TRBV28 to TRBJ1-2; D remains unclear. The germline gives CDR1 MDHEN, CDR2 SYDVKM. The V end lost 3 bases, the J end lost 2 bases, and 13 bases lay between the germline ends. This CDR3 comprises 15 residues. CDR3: CASSFRGLENYGYTF. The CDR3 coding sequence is TGTGCCAGCAGTTTTCGCGGTCTGGAGAACTATGGCTACACCTTC.

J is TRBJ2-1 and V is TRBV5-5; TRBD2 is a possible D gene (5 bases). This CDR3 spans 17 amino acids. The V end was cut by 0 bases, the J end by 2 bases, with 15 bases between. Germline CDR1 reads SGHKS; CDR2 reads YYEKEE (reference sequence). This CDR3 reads CASSLVRSGATYNEQFF. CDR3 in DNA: TGTGCCAGCAGCTTGGTAAGGAGCGGAGCTACCTACAATGAGCAGTTCTTC.

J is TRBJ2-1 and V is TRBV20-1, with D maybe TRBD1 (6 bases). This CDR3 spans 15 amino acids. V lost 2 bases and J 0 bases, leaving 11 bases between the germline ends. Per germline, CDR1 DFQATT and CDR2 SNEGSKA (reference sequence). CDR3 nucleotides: TGCAGTGCTAGACCCGGGACAATCTCCTACAATGAGCAGTTCTTC. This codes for CSARPGTISYNEQFF.

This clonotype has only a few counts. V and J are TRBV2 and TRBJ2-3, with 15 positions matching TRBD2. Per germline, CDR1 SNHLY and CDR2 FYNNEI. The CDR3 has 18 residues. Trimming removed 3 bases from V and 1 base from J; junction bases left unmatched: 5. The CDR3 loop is CASSDGLAGGRGTDTQYF. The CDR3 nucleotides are TGTGCCAGCAGTGATGGACTAGCGGGAGGGAGGGGCACAGATACGCAGTATTTT.

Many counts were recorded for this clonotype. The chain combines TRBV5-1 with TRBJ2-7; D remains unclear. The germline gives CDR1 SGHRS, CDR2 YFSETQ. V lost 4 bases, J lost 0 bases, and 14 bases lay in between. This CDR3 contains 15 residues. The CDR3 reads CASSRSSGDSYEQYV. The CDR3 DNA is TGCGCCAGCAGCCGAAGTAGTGGGGACTCCTACGAGCAGTACGTC.

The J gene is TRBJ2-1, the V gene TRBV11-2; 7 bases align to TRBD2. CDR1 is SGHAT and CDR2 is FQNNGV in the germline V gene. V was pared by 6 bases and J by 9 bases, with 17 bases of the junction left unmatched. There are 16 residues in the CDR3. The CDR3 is CASSRDSGRSNSEQFF. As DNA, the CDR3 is TGTGCCAGCAGTCGCGATAGCGGGCGCTCTAACAGTGAGCAGTTCTTC.

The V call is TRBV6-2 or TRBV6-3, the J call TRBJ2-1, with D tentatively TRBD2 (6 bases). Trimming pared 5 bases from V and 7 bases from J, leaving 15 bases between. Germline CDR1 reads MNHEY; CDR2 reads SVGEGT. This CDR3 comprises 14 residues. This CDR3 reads CASSVRGIPNEQFF. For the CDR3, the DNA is TGTGCCAGCAGTGTTCGGGGGATACCAAATGAGCAGTTCTTC.

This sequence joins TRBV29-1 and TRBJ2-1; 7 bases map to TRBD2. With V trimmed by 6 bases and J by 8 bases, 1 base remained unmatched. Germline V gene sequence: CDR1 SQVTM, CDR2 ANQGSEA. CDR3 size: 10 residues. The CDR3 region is CSVGGYEQFF. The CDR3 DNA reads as TGCAGCGTCGGGGGGTATGAGCAGTTCTTC.

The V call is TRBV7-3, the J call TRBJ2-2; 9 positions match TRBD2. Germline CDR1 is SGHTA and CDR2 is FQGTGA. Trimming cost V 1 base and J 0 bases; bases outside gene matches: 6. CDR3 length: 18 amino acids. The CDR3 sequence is CASSLMASGNPNTGELFF. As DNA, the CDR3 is TGTGCCAGCAGCTTAATGGCTAGCGGGAACCCGAACACCGGGGAGCTGTTTTTT.

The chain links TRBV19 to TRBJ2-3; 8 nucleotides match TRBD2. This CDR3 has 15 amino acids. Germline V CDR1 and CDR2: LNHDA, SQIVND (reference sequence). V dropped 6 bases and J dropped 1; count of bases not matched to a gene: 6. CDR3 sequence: CASRPRGVRTDTQYF. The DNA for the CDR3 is TGTGCCAGTAGGCCGCGGGGGGTACGCACAGATACGCAGTATTTT. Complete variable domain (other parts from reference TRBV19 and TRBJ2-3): DGGITQSPKYLFRKEGQNVTLSCEQNLNHDAMYWYRQDPGQGLRLIYYSQIVNDFQKGDIAEGYSVSREKKESFPLTVTSAQKNPTAFYLCASRPRGVRTDTQYFGPGTRLTVL.

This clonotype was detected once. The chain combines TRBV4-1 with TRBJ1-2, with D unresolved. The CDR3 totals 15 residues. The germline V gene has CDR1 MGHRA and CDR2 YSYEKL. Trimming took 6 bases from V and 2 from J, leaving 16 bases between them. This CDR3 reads CASSPSVSGNYGYTF. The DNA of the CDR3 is TGCGCCAGCAGTCCGTCCGTATCGGGGAACTATGGCTACACCTTC.

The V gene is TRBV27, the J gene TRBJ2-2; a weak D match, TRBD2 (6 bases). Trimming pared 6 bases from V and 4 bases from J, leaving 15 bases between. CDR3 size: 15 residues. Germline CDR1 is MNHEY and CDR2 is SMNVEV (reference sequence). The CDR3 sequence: CASSNQMGGTGELFF. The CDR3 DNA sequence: TGTGCCAGCAGCAACCAGATGGGGGGCACCGGGGAGCTGTTTTTT.

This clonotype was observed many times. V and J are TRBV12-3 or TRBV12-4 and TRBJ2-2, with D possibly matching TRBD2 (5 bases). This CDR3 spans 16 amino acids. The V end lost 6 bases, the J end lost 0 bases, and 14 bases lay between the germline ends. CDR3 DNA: TGTGCCAGCAGACCCGGGGTAGTCCCGAACACCGGGGAGCTGTTTTTT. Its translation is CASRPGVVPNTGELFF.

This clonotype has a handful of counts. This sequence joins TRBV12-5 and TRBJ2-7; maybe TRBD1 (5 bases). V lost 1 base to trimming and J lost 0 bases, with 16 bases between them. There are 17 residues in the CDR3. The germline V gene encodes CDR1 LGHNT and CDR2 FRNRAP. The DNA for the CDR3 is TGTGCTAGTGGTTTGGCTAAGCGTAACAGGAGCTCCTACGAGCAGTACGTC. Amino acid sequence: CASGLAKRNRSSYEQYV.